These 11 T cell receptor beta chains originate from one sample sequenced in a study of Ad26.COV2.S vaccination and SARS-CoV-2 variants (TCRdb year 2021). Per the publication, the treatment or condition label means: about 20 received Ad26.COV2.S at low or high dose, single or two shots; about 5 received placebo; per-sample allocation not given. For vaccine and placebo recipients, the sequenced repertoires came from samples collected on day 63 after the first injection. Libraries were built with the immunoSEQ multiplex PCR assay. In its TCRdb copy, this immuneACCESS table keeps in-frame sequences only and misses some clones. Where compared with another copy, unresolved V genes explain less than half of these, and the others have no known cause. The sample table lists roughly 320,000 clones, 86% of them with a count of one. The leading ten clones occupy around 1.9% of the sample. Source: peripheral blood, taken in a trial of Ad26.COV2.S vaccine versus placebo. These receptors originate from a person aged 18 to 65 who received the Ad26.COV2.S COVID-19 vaccine or a placebo.

The V gene is TRBV15, the J gene TRBJ1-5; D uncertain. This CDR3 comprises 15 residues. Germline V lookup: CDR1 LNHNV, CDR2 YYDKDF (reference sequence). Trimming took 0 bases from V and 5 from J, leaving 11 bases between them. In nucleotides, the CDR3 is TGTGCCACCAGCAGAGATCGATTTTTGGATCAGCCCCAGCATTTT. Protein sequence: CATSRDRFLDQPQHF.

This sequence joins TRBV5-1 and TRBJ2-1, with TRBD2 matching 8 bases. The germline V gene encodes CDR1 SGHRS and CDR2 YFSETQ. V trimming: 4 bases; J trimming: 4 bases; junction bases outside the gene matches: 7. This CDR3 is built from 15 residues. The CDR3 DNA reads as TGCGCCAGCAGCCTCAGCGGGGGACCTTACAATGAGCAGTTCTTC. It specifies CASSLSGGPYNEQFF. The full variable domain, its missing parts supplied by reference TRBV5-1 and TRBJ2-1, is KAGVTQTPRYLIKTRGQQVTLSCSPISGHRSVSWYQQTPGQGLQFLFEYFSETQRNKGNFPGRFSGRQFSNSRSEMNVSTLELGDSALYLCASSLSGGPYNEQFFGPGTRLTVL.

The chain joins TRBV5-1 to TRBJ2-4; D not certain. Trimming pared 0 bases from V and 0 bases from J, leaving 10 bases between. There are 16 residues in the CDR3. Germline CDR1 is SGHRS and CDR2 is YFSETQ. CDR3 in DNA: TGCGCCAGCAGCTTGGGGAGTCTGCGAGCCAAAAACATTCAGTACTTC. This codes for CASSLGSLRAKNIQYF.

The chain links TRBV11-2 to TRBJ2-5, with 9 bases identical to TRBD2. The J segment lost 1 base and the V segment lost 3 bases, leaving 15 bases of the junction unmatched. Germline assignment: CDR1 SGHAT and CDR2 FQNNGV. The CDR3 has 19 residues. CDR3 protein: CASSLYGRGSGGSQETQYF. The CDR3 DNA follows: TGTGCCAGCAGCTTGTACGGCCGTGGAAGCGGGGGGTCCCAAGAGACCCAGTACTTC.

The V call is TRBV7-9, the J call TRBJ1-1, with a weak D call TRBD1 (5 bases). Per germline, CDR1 SEHNR and CDR2 FQNEAQ (reference sequence). This CDR3 is built from 14 residues. Trimming took off 2 bases at V and 3 bases at J, with 10 bases between the two ends. DNA of the CDR3: TGTGCCAGCAGCTTACAGGGTAAGGACACTGAAGCTTTCTTT. Translating it yields CASSLQGKDTEAFF.

The chain combines TRBV6-7 with TRBJ1-6, with D maybe TRBD1 (6 bases). TRBV6-7 is an open reading frame, and its role is uncertain. CDR3 size: 16 residues. Trimming removed 5 bases at V and 11 bases at J, with 22 bases between. The chain's CDR3 is CASSNIGTPFTPPLHF. In DNA form, the CDR3 reads TGTGCCAGCAGTAATATTGGGACACCCTTTACGCCACCCCTCCACTTT.

This clone appeared once. V and J are TRBV30 and TRBJ2-6, with D uncertain. V was pared by 0 bases and J by 3 bases, with 9 bases between. The CDR3 covers 15 residues. From germline, CDR1 is GTSNPN and CDR2 SVGIG (reference sequence). DNA of the CDR3: TGTGCCTGGAGTGTACTTGGCCTTGGGGCCAACGTCCTGACTTTC. It is translated as CAWSVLGLGANVLTF.

The chain combines TRBV5-6 with TRBJ2-7; 7 bases match TRBD1. Germline V CDR1 and CDR2: SGHDT, YYEEEE. The CDR3 spans 13 residues. The junction had 6 bases not matched to a gene; V was cut back by 3 bases and J by 6 bases. The CDR3: CASSSGQFFEQYF. The DNA for the CDR3 is TGTGCCAGCAGCTCGGGACAGTTTTTCGAGCAGTACTTC.

This rearrangement joins TRBV19 to TRBJ2-5, with 10 nucleotides matching TRBD2. Germline V CDR1 and CDR2: LNHDA, SQIVND (reference sequence). The trim removed 3 bases at V and 4 bases at J, leaving 2 bases unmatched. This CDR3 contains 14 residues. The CDR3 DNA reads as TGTGCCAGTAGTATCAGCGGGGGGGGAGAGACCCAGTACTTC. Translation gives CASSISGGGETQYF. Full variable domain (rest looked up from reference TRBV19 and TRBJ2-5): DGGITQSPKYLFRKEGQNVTLSCEQNLNHDAMYWYRQDPGQGLRLIYYSQIVNDFQKGDIAEGYSVSREKKESFPLTVTSAQKNPTAFYLCASSISGGGETQYFGPGTRLLVL.

The chain has TRBV5-1 and TRBJ2-7; TRBD1 agrees at 10 bases. The CDR3 covers 17 residues. Trimming at V came to 4 bases and at J to 7 bases, leaving 17 bases not matched to a gene. Germline V gives CDR1 SGHRS, CDR2 YFSETQ. CDR3 sequence (DNA): TGCGCCAGCAGCACCTTAACTTCCCGGGACAGGGGAGGAGAGCAGTACTTC. This translates into CASSTLTSRDRGGEQYF. Together with reference TRBV5-1 and TRBJ2-7, the CDR3 gives the full variable domain: KAGVTQTPRYLIKTRGQQVTLSCSPISGHRSVSWYQQTPGQGLQFLFEYFSETQRNKGNFPGRFSGRQFSNSRSEMNVSTLELGDSALYLCASSTLTSRDRGGEQYFGPGTRLTVT.

This clone was detected a few times. This sample includes further DNA sequences coding for the same CDR3. V usage is TRBV3-1 (or the pseudogene TRBV3-2) and J usage is TRBJ1-2; D is uncertain. Germline CDR1 is LGHDT and CDR2 is YNNKEL (reference sequence). V was trimmed by 0 bases and J by 2 bases, leaving 4 bases between them. There are 13 residues in the CDR3. The CDR3 is CASSQEGNYGYTF. The CDR3 nucleotides read TGTGCCAGCAGCCAAGAGGGAAACTATGGCTACACCTTC.